This passage covers 24 T cell receptor beta chains from one sample sequenced in a study of shared clonotypes between healthy human individuals. Only in-frame clones appear in the TCRdb table, and some are missing; sequencing was by immunoSEQ multiplex PCR. The repertoire consists of roughly 1 million clones, with under 80% occurring once and the leading ten covering 1.4% to 1.5%. The sample comprised memory CD4+ T cells sorted from blood. Subset specified: CD45RA-negative fraction. All receptors derive from a young man in good health.

This clone was seen ten or more times. The chain uses TRBV6-5 and TRBJ1-5; TRBD1 aligns across 8 bases. Germline trimming cut 8 bases from V and 5 bases from J; bases unmatched to any gene: 8. Germline V gene data show CDR1 as MNHEY and CDR2 as SVGAGI. The CDR3 length is 14 residues. CDR3 nucleotides: TGTGCCAGCGCCCCTAGACAGGGGTATCAGCCCCAGCATTTT. Amino acid sequence: CASAPRQGYQPQHF.

This clone appeared once. The V call is TRBV4-2, the J call TRBJ2-2; tentative D call: TRBD2 (5 bases). The CDR3 totals 16 residues. Trimming left V 0 bases short and J 5 bases short, with 13 bases between. Germline V gene data show CDR1 as LGHNA and CDR2 as YNFKEQ. The CDR3 protein is CASSQDQAPGTGELFF. CDR3 DNA sequence: TGTGCCAGCAGCCAAGATCAGGCTCCGGGGACCGGGGAGCTGTTTTTT.

Many counts were recorded for this clone. The chain is built from TRBV4-1 and TRBJ2-1; 14 nucleotides align to TRBD2. The V segment lost 0 bases and the J segment 6 bases; nucleotides outside the gene matches: 7. This CDR3 contains 18 residues. The V gene's germline CDR1 is MGHRA and CDR2 YSYEKL. In nucleotides, the CDR3 is TGCGCCAGCAGCCAAGACGTCCTAGGACTAGCGGGAGGCAATGAGCAGTTCTTC. It codes for CASSQDVLGLAGGNEQFF.

The chain carries TRBV7-3 and TRBJ1-2, with 8 bases that match TRBD1. V shed 7 bases and J 8 bases; nucleotides not matched to a gene: 3. The CDR3 is 11 amino acids. Germline V gives CDR1 SGHTA, CDR2 FQGTGA. This chain's CDR3 is CASKDRDGYTF. In DNA form, the CDR3 reads TGTGCCAGCAAGGACAGGGACGGCTACACCTTC.

The chain employs TRBV7-9 and TRBJ1-4; D remains ambiguous. Germline CDR1 reads SEHNR; CDR2 reads FQNEAQ (reference sequence). This CDR3 spans 15 amino acids. Trimming left V 2 bases short and J 6 bases short, with 13 bases between. The CDR3 DNA reads TGTGCCAGCAGCTTATCTTTTCCGCAGGATGAAAAACTGTTTTTT. Its translation is CASSLSFPQDEKLFF.

The chain couples TRBV6-6 to TRBJ1-2; perhaps TRBD1 as D (5 bases). Germline CDR1 is MNHNY and CDR2 is SVGAGI (reference sequence). Trimming shortened V by 6 bases and J by 7 bases, and 18 bases separated the two germline ends. CDR3 size: 14 residues. In DNA form, the CDR3 reads TGTGCCAGCAGCGTCGGGGAGGGGAAGGGTGGCTACACCTTC. Translated: CASSVGEGKGGYTF.

V and J are TRBV7-9 and TRBJ2-1, with 7 bases lining up with TRBD1. CDR1 is SEHNR, CDR2 FQNEAQ, per germline (reference sequence). With V trimmed by 2 bases and J by 10 bases, 5 bases remained unmatched. This CDR3 has 13 amino acids. The CDR3 region has the DNA TGTGCCAGCAGCTTAACCCCGACAGGGGAGCAGTTCTTC. It encodes CASSLTPTGEQFF.

The chain carries TRBV11-2 and TRBJ2-7; unclear D gene. CDR1 and CDR2 (germline): SGHAT, FQNNGV. This CDR3 comprises 14 residues. The V and J ends lost 5 bases and 3 bases respectively, with 14 bases between them. CDR3 nucleotides: TGTGCCAGCAGCGCCTCCTCTGGGTTCTACGAGCAGTACTTC. It encodes CASSASSGFYEQYF.

This chain connects TRBV10-3 to TRBJ1-2; 8 nucleotides line up with TRBD1. CDR3 length equals 15 residues. The germline gives CDR1 ENHRY, CDR2 SYGVKD. The J segment lost 7 bases and the V segment lost 1 base, leaving 8 bases of the junction unmatched. CDR3 region: CAISEFGQGALGYTF. CDR3 bases: TGTGCCATCAGTGAGTTTGGGCAGGGGGCGCTTGGCTACACCTTC.

The rearrangement uses TRBV5-1 and TRBJ2-5, with 8 positions matching TRBD2. This CDR3 spans 15 amino acids. Germline V CDR1 and CDR2: SGHRS, YFSETQ. Trimming at V came to 2 bases and at J to 2 bases, leaving 5 bases not matched to a gene. CDR3 bases: TGCGCCAGCAGCTTTAGCGGGACAAATCAAGAGACCCAGTACTTC. It yields the protein CASSFSGTNQETQYF.

The chain uses TRBV30 and TRBJ1-2; 7 bases are a match to TRBD1. This CDR3 contains 13 residues. Germline lookup yields CDR1 GTSNPN and CDR2 SVGIG (reference sequence). The trim removed 4 bases at V and 4 bases at J, leaving 6 bases unmatched. The CDR3 region has the DNA TGTGCCTGGAATCTTCAGGGGGTCTATGGCTACACCTTC. Protein product: CAWNLQGVYGYTF.

The V and J genes are TRBV19 and TRBJ1-4; D is uncertain. Germline V CDR1 and CDR2: LNHDA, SQIVND (reference sequence). This CDR3 is 13 amino acids long. V was cut by 4 bases and J by 8 bases, with 11 bases left in between. CDR3 sequence: CASSTSTWEKLFF. DNA for the CDR3: TGTGCCAGTAGTACTAGCACTTGGGAAAAACTGTTTTTT.

The chain's CDR3 is CAWSVGGTNSNQPQHF. The CDR3 nucleotides read TGTGCCTGGAGTGTAGGGGGCACGAATAGCAATCAGCCCCAGCATTTT. This chain uses TRBV30 with TRBJ1-5; 7 nucleotides agree with TRBD1. V trimming: 0 bases; J trimming: 0 bases; junction bases outside the gene matches: 5. The CDR3 runs 16 residues. Germline V gives CDR1 GTSNPN, CDR2 SVGIG (reference sequence).

This chain links TRBV18 with TRBJ2-3; D is perhaps TRBD1 (5 bases). With 6 bases removed from V and 2 bases from J, the gap between germline ends came to 24 bases. The CDR3 length is 18 residues. Germline CDR1 is KGHSH and CDR2 is LQKENI. The DNA of the CDR3 is TGTGCCAGCTCTCCTAGGGCACCCCAGGGCAGTTCCACAGATACGCAGTATTTT. Translating it yields CASSPRAPQGSSTDTQYF.

This clone was counted ten times or more. The CDR3 DNA reads TGTGCCAGCAGACGAAGTAATAGCAATCAGCCCCAGCATTTT. Its protein is CASRRSNSNQPQHF. The V gene is TRBV2, the J gene TRBJ1-5; D is undetermined. The germline V gene has CDR1 SNHLY and CDR2 FYNNEI. The CDR3 has 14 amino acids. V shed 6 bases and J shed 0 bases, with 9 bases lying between them.

The CDR3 nucleotides read TGTGCCAGCAGTTTACGGGGCGTGGAGACCCAGTACTTC. Protein product: CASSLRGVETQYF. The chain couples TRBV28 to TRBJ2-5, with D perhaps TRBD1 or TRBD2 (5 bases each). CDR1 MDHEN and CDR2 SYDVKM come from the germline V gene. The CDR3 contains 13 residues. V lost 2 bases to trimming and J lost 5 bases, with 9 bases between them.

The V gene is TRBV2, the J gene TRBJ1-6, with 7 nucleotides matching TRBD1. V gave up 5 bases and J gave up 3 bases; unmatched junction bases: 4. CDR1 SNHLY and CDR2 FYNNEI come from the germline V gene. CDR3 size: 15 residues. CDR3 region: CASSSNRGYNSPLHF. CDR3 in DNA: TGTGCCAGCAGTTCCAACAGGGGCTATAATTCACCCCTCCACTTT.

The gene calls are TRBV30 and TRBJ1-4; a weak D match, TRBD1 (5 bases). The CDR3 totals 16 residues. Germline lookup yields CDR1 GTSNPN and CDR2 SVGIG (reference sequence). Trimming stripped 2 bases from V and 3 bases from J, with 16 bases between. CDR3 amino acids: CAWSPAGPRSNEKLFF. DNA of the CDR3: TGTGCCTGGAGTCCAGCAGGGCCAAGATCTAATGAAAAACTGTTTTTT.

The chain uses TRBV18 and TRBJ2-7, with a possible D match to TRBD2 (5 bases). CDR3 length: 14 amino acids. Germline V CDR1 and CDR2: KGHSH, LQKENI. Trimming took 3 bases from V and 2 from J, leaving 11 bases between them. In nucleotides, the CDR3 is TGTGCCAGCTCACCGAGGGCTGAACCCTACGAGCAGTACTTC. As protein: CASSPRAEPYEQYF.

In the case of this clone: Possible read error: a much larger clone is one base away. This sample also contains other DNA sequences that code for the same CDR3. The chain uses TRBV5-6 and TRBJ1-1; the D is unclear. Trimming took 0 bases from V and 0 from J, leaving 6 bases between them. This CDR3 has 14 amino acids. Germline V gene sequence: CDR1 SGHDT, CDR2 YYEEEE. The CDR3 is CASSLGHLNTEAFF. Written as DNA, the CDR3 is TGTGCCAGCAGCTTGGGACACCTGAACACTGAAGCTTTCTTT.

The chain is built from TRBV5-1 and TRBJ1-2, with a possible D match to TRBD1 (6 bases). V gave up 2 bases and J gave up 4 bases, with 12 bases separating them. This CDR3 is 14 amino acids long. Germline V gives CDR1 SGHRS, CDR2 YFSETQ. CDR3 nucleotides: TGCGCCAGCAGCTTCGCAGGGGCCACCTATGGCTACACCTTC. This codes for CASSFAGATYGYTF.

V usage is TRBV21-1 and J usage is TRBJ1-1. TRBV21-1 is flagged as a pseudogene. This CDR3 spans 17 amino acids. The CDR3 here is CASSSRTRTRMNTEAFF. CDR3 DNA: TGTGCCAGCAGCAGCCGAACCAGAACCCGGATGAACACTGAAGCTTTCTTT.

The chain employs TRBV2 and TRBJ2-2; 7 positions agree with TRBD2. CDR1 is SNHLY, CDR2 FYNNEI, per germline. V shed 11 bases and J 0 bases; nucleotides not matched to a gene: 6. This CDR3 spans 14 amino acids. The CDR3 coding sequence is TGTGCCTCGAAACGGGGGGCGAACACCGGGGAGCTGTTTTTT. Protein: CASKRGANTGELFF.

The V call is TRBV12-5, the J call TRBJ2-7; no clear D gene. This CDR3 has 15 residues. Per the germline V gene, CDR1 is LGHNT and CDR2 is FRNRAP. V was pared by 0 bases and J by 7 bases, with 16 bases between. DNA for the CDR3: TGTGCTAGTGGTTTGGTAGTGGGCCCTCATGGGGAGCAGTACTTC. It specifies CASGLVVGPHGEQYF. Complete variable domain (other parts from reference TRBV12-5 and TRBJ2-7): DARVTQTPRHKVTEMGQEVTMRCQPILGHNTVFWYRQTMMQGLELLAYFRNRAPLDDSGMPKDRFSAEMPDATLATLKIQPSEPRDSAVYFCASGLVVGPHGEQYFGPGTRLTVT.